Included here is one TCR beta chain sequence, with context. This entry belongs to a study of cytomegalovirus exposure and HLA in healthy donors. In the study overall: The same platform as the approximately 730 first-cohort repertoires was used for the 110 or so validation repertoires, a later analysis reported.

TCRdb's table, derived via immunoSEQ multiplex PCR, lists solely in-frame clones and lacks some. Of some 340,000 clones listed, about nine tenths are singletons. V was pared by 2 bases and J by 6 bases, with 14 bases between. This CDR3 is 14 amino acids long. In germline, CDR1 is MDHEN, CDR2 SYDVKM. Material: PBMCs. This clonotype was sampled from a woman aged 30 to 39 in good health and CMV-seropositive. This chain connects TRBV28 to TRBJ2-7; a possible D gene is TRBD2 (5 bases). CDR3 amino acids: CASSLGRFGVEQYF. The CDR3 nucleotides are TGTGCCAGCAGTTTAGGCCGGTTCGGGGTCGAGCAGTACTTC.